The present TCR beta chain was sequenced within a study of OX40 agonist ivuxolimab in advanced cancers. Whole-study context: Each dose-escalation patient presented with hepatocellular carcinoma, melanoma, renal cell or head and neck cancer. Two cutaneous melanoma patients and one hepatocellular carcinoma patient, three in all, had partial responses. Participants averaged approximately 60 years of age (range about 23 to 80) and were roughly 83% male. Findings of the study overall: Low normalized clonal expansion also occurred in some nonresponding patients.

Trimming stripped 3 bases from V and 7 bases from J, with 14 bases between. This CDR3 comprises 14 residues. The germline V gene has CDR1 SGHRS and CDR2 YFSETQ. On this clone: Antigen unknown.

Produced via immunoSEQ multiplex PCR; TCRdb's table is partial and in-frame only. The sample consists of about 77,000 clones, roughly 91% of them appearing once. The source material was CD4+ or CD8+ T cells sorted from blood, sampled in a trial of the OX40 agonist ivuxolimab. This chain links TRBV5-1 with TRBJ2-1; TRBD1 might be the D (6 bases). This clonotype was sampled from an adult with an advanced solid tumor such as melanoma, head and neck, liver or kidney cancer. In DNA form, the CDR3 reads TGCGCCAGCAGCTCCACAGGGTATAGGAATGAGCAGTTCTTC. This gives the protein CASSSTGYRNEQFF. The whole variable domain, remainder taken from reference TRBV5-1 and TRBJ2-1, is KAGVTQTPRYLIKTRGQQVTLSCSPISGHRSVSWYQQTPGQGLQFLFEYFSETQRNKGNFPGRFSGRQFSNSRSEMNVSTLELGDSALYLCASSSTGYRNEQFFGPGTRLTVL.